The T cell receptor (beta chain) under discussion was sequenced for a study of cytomegalovirus exposure and HLA in healthy donors. Background on the study: Ancestry clustering placed roughly 86% of around 400 genotyped donors in the Caucasian-associated cluster.

In the PCR, 60 Vbeta and 13 Jbeta primers were used. Sequencing used immunoSEQ multiplex PCR; TCRdb keeps in-frame clones, though not all of them. The sample has 98,000 or so clones; about 83% are singletons. V lost 0 bases and J lost 9; bases outside the gene matches: 5. Germline values: CDR1 SGHNT, CDR2 YYREEE (reference sequence). The CDR3 spans 15 residues. Comment on this clone: Its antigen is currently unknown.

General study findings and limits: Most TCRs appeared rarely, but some public TCRs recurred in many donors.

The donors were healthy bone marrow donors. Material for sequencing was PBMCs. This chain connects TRBV5-4 to TRBJ1-6; 8 bases are a match to TRBD1. This clonotype was obtained from a man in his 60s in good health and CMV-seropositive. The CDR3 DNA reads TGTGCCAGCAGCTTGGGTCTACAGGGGGTTTCACCCCTCCACTTT. Protein product: CASSLGLQGVSPLHF. The full variable domain, with the rest looked up from reference TRBV5-4 and TRBJ1-6, is ETGVTQSPTHLIKTRGQQVTLRCSSQSGHNTVSWYQQALGQGPQFIFQYYREEENGRGNFPPRFSGLQFPNYSSELNVNALELDDSALYLCASSLGLQGVSPLHFGNGTRLTVT.